This TCR beta chain was obtained from a study of untreated major depressive disorder. Study-wide results and caveats: Generalizability is limited by the comparatively small study sample.

Assay used: immunoSEQ multiplex PCR; TCRdb lists only in-frame clones, some missing. The sample contains some 21,000 clones, around 92% of which appear only once. To note about this clone: Antigen specificity is unknown.

Each depressed patient was matched pairwise with a non-depressed control on sex, age, current smoking status and body mass index. No current or lifetime mood disorder and depressive symptom score of 5 or less defined controls. CDR1 SGHRS and CDR2 YFSETQ come from the germline V gene. V shed 2 bases and J shed 5 bases, with 19 bases lying between them. CDR3 length: 16 amino acids. Sequenced sample: CD4+ T cells from PBMCs. The sequence derives from a woman in her 40s in good health. This chain uses TRBV5-1 with TRBJ2-5; a weak D match, TRBD2 (6 bases). Here the CDR3 reads CASSFRGNGVGETQYF. CDR3 DNA: TGCGCCAGCAGCTTTCGCGGGAACGGGGTGGGGGAGACCCAGTACTTC.